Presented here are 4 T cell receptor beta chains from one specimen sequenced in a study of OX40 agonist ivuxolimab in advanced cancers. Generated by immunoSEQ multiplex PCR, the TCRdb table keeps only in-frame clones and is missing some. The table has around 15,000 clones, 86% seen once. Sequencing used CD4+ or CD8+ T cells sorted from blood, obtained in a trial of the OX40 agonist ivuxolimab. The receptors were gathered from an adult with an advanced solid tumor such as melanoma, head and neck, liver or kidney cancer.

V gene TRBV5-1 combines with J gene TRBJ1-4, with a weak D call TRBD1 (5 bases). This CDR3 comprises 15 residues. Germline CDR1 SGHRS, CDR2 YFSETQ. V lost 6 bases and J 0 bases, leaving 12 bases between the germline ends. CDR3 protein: CASNRGDATNEKLFF. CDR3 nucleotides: TGCGCCAGCAATCGGGGGGATGCAACTAATGAAAAACTGTTTTTT.

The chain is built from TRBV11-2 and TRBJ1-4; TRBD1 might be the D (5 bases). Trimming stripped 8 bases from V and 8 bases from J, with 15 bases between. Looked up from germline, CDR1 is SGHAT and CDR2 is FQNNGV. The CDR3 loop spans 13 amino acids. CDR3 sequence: CASARQGQEKLFF. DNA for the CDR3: TGTGCCAGCGCCCGACAAGGACAAGAAAAACTGTTTTTT.

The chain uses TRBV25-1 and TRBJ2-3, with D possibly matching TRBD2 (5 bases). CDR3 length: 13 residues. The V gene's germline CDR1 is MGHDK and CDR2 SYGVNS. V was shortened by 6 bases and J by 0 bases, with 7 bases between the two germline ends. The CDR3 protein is CASRGGSTDTQYF. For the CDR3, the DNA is TGTGCCAGCAGAGGCGGGAGCACAGATACGCAGTATTTT.

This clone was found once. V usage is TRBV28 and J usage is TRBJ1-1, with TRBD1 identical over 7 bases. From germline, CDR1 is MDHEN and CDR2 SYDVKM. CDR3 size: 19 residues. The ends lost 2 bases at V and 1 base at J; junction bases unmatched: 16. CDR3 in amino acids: CASSLSFTPEDRENTEAFF. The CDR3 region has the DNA TGTGCCAGCAGTTTAAGCTTTACCCCCGAAGACAGGGAGAACACTGAAGCTTTCTTT.